The source of this T cell receptor beta chain is a study of post-analysis software for immune sequencing data. This clonotype was found a few times. The antigen remains unidentified. The authors incorporated unique molecular identifiers into the TCR beta cDNA libraries. TCRdb called the PCR reads again in MiXCR, with one record for every CDR3 protein. The sample has hundreds of thousands of distinct CDR3 sequences, roughly 27% seen once. Study results and limitations: TRBV5-6, TRBV5-1 and TRBV20-1 were among roughly 5 TRBV segments more frequent in patients than controls.

Germline V CDR1 and CDR2: SGHDT, YYEEEE. The CDR3 runs to 14 residues. Between the trimmed V and J ends, which lost 5 bases and 3 bases, there was a span of 15 bases. Sequencing was performed on blood. The chain uses TRBV5-6 and TRBJ2-7, with TRBD2 as a possible D gene (6 bases). The origin of this receptor is a girl between 5 and 17 years old with multiple sclerosis. Here the CDR3 DNA reads TGTGCCAGCAGGGGGCGGGGACCCCGCTACGAGCAGTACTTC. This codes for CASRGRGPRYEQYF.